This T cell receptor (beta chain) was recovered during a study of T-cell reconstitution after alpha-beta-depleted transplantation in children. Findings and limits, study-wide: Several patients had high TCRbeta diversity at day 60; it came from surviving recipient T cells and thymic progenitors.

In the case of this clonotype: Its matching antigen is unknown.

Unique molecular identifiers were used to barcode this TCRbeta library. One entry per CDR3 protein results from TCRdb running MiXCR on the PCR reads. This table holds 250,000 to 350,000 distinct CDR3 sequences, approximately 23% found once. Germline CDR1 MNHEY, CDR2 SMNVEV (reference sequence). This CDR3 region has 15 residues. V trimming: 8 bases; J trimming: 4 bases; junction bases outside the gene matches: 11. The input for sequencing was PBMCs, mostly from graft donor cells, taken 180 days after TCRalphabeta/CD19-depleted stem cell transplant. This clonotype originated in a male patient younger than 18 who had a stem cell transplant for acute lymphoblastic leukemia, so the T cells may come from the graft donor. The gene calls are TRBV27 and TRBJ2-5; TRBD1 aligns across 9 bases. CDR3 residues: CASGDLQGALETQYF. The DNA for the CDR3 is TGTGCCAGCGGCGACCTACAGGGGGCTTTAGAGACCCAGTACTTC.